This T cell receptor beta chain was identified in a study of identical twins. This clonotype was counted many times. Its specificity is unknown. Using its own MiXCR run on the 5' RACE reads, TCRdb lists one record per CDR3 protein. The sample holds about 520,000 distinct CDR3 sequences, around 20% seen once. All donors were healthy Caucasians. Points from the study as a whole: Zero-insertion results could be subject to partial confounding by invariant MAIT and iNKT cells.

Germline CDR1 reads SGHDT; CDR2 reads YYEEEE. Trimming pared 2 bases from V and 6 bases from J, leaving 6 bases between. This CDR3 spans 12 amino acids. The same data also went into a second study, on T cells expressing NK-cell markers. That source adds: The TCR beta repertoires originated in sorted CD3+CD56+NKG2C+, CD3+CD56+NKG2C- and CD3+CD56-NKG2C+ T cells. Nothing established the HCMV specificity of expanded NKG2C+ T cell clones.

This sequence was found in a woman in her late teens or twenties in good health. Sequencing input: CD4+ T cells sorted from blood. This chain links TRBV5-6 with TRBJ1-5; D unresolved. The CDR3 here is CASSFPGQPQHF. In DNA form, the CDR3 reads TGTGCCAGCAGCTTCCCTGGTCAGCCCCAGCATTTT.